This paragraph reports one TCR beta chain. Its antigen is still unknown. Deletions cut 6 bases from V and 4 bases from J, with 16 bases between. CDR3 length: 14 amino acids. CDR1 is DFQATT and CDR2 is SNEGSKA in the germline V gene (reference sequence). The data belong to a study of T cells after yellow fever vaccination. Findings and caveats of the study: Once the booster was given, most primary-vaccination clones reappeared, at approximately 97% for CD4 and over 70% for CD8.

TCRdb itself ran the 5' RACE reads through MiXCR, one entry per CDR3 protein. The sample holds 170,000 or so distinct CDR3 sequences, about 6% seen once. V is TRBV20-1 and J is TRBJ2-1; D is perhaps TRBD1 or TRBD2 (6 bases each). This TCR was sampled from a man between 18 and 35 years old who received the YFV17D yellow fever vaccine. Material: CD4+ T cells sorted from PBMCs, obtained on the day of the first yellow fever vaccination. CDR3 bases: TGCAGTGCAGGAGGGGGGAGAGGGTACAATGAGCAGTTCTTC. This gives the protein CSAGGGRGYNEQFF.